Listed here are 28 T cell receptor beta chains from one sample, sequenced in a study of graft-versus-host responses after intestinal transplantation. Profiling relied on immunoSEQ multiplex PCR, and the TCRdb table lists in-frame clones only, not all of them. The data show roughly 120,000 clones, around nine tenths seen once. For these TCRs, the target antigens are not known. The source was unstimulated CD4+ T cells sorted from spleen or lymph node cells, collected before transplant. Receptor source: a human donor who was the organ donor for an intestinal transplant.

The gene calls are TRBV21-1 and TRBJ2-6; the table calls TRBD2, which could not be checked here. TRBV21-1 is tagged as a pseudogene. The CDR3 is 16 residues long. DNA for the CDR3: TGTGCCAGCCTCCGGGATAGACCCTCTGGGGCCAACGTCCTGACTTTC. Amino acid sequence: CASLRDRPSGANVLTF.

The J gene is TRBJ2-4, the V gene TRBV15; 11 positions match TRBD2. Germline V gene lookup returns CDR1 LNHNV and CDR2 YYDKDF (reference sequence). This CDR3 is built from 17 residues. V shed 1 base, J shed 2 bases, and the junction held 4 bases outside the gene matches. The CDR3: CATSRVLAGGSKNIQYF. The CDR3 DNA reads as TGTGCCACCAGCAGAGTCCTAGCGGGAGGCTCCAAAAACATTCAGTACTTC.

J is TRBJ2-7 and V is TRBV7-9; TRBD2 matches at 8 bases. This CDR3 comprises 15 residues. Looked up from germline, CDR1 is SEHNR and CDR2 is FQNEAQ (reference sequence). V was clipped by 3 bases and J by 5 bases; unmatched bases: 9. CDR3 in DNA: TGTGCCAGCAGCTTCGGGACGCGGGGGGACCACGAGCAGTACTTC. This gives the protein CASSFGTRGDHEQYF.

In nucleotides, the CDR3 is TGTGCCAGCAGGGGGGGACAGGGCCACACCGGGGAGCTGTTTTTT. Translating gives CASRGGQGHTGELFF. The chain has TRBV6-1 and TRBJ2-2; TRBD1 matches at 9 bases. Trimming cost V 6 bases and J 3 bases; bases outside gene matches: 5. CDR3 length: 15 amino acids. The V gene's germline CDR1 is MNHNS and CDR2 SASEGT.

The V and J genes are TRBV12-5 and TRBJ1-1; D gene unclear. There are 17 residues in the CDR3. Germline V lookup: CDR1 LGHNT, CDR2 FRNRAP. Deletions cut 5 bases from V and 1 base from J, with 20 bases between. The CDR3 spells CASGPWKGGIGNTEAFF. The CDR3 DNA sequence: TGTGCTAGTGGTCCCTGGAAGGGAGGCATTGGGAACACTGAAGCTTTCTTT.

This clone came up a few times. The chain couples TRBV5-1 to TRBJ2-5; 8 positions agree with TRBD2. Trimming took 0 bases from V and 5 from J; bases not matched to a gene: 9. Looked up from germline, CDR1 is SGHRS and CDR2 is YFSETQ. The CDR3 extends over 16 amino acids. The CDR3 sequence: CASSLAGAGVGETQYF. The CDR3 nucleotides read TGCGCCAGCAGCTTGGCCGGAGCGGGGGTTGGGGAGACCCAGTACTTC.

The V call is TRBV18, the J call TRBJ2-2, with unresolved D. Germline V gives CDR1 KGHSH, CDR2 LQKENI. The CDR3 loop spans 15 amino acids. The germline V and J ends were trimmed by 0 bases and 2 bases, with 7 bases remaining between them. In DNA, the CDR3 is TGTGCCAGCTCACCACCGAGTAGAAACACCGGGGAGCTGTTTTTT. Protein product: CASSPPSRNTGELFF.

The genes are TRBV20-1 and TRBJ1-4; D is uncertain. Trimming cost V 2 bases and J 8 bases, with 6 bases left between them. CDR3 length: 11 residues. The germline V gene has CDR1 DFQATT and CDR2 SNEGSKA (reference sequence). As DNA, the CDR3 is TGCAGTGCTAGAATTGAAGAAAAACTGTTTTTT. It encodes CSARIEEKLFF.

The CDR3 nucleotides are TGTGCCAGCAGTTACATCAGGGGCAAGGTGGAGACCCAGTACTTC. It yields the protein CASSYIRGKVETQYF. The chain is built from TRBV6-6 and TRBJ2-5; D is possibly TRBD1 (6 bases). Trimming removed 2 bases from V and 5 bases from J, with 15 bases in between. The CDR3 extends over 15 amino acids. Germline CDR1 reads MNHNY; CDR2 reads SVGAGI (reference sequence).

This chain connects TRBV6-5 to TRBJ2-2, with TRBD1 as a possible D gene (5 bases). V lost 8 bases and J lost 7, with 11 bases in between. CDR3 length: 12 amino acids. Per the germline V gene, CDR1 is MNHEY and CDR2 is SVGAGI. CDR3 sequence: CASAGWDGELFF. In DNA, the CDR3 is TGTGCCAGCGCAGGGTGGGACGGGGAGCTGTTTTTT.

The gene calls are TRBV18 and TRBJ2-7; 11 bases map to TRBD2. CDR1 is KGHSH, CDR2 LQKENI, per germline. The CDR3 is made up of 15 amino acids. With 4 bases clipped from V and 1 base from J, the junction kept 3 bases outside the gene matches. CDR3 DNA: TGTGCCAGCTCACGGGGACTAGCGGATTCCTACGAGCAGTACTTC. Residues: CASSRGLADSYEQYF.

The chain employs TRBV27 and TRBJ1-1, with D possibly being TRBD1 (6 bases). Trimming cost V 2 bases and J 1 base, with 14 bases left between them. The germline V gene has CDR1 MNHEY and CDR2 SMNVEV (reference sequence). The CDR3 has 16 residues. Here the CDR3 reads CASSLAPGGANTEAFF. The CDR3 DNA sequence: TGTGCCAGCAGTTTAGCCCCGGGGGGGGCGAACACTGAAGCTTTCTTT.

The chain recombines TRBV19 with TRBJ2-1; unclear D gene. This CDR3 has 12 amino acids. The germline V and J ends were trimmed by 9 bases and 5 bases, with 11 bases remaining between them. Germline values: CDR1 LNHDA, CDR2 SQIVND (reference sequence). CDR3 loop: CASAERNNEQFF. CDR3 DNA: TGTGCCAGCGCCGAACGGAACAATGAGCAGTTCTTC. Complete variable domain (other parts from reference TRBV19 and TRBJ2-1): DGGITQSPKYLFRKEGQNVTLSCEQNLNHDAMYWYRQDPGQGLRLIYYSQIVNDFQKGDIAEGYSVSREKKESFPLTVTSAQKNPTAFYLCASAERNNEQFFGPGTRLTVL.

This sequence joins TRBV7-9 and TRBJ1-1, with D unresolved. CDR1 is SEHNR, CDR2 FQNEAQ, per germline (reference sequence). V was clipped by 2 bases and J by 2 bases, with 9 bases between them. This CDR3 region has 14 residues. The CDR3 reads CASSLSGANTEAFF. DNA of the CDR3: TGTGCCAGCAGCTTATCCGGAGCTAACACTGAAGCTTTCTTT.

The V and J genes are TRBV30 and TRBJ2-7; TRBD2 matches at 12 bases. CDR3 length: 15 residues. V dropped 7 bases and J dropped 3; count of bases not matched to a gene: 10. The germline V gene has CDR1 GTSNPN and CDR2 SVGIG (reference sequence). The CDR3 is CAYTFTTSGSYEQYF. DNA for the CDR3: TGTGCCTATACCTTCACGACTAGCGGGAGCTACGAGCAGTACTTC.

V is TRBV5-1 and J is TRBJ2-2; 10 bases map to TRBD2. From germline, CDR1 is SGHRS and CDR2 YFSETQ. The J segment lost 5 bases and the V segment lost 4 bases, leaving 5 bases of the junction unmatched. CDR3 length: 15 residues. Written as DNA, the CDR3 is TGCGCCAGCAGCAATCTAGCGGGAGAGACCGGGGAGCTGTTTTTT. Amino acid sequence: CASSNLAGETGELFF.

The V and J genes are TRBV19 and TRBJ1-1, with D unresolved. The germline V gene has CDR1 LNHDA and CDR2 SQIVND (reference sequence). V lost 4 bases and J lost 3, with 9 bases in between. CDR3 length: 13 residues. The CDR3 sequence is CASSTRIDTEAFF. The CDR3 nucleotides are TGTGCCAGTAGTACGAGGATTGACACTGAAGCTTTCTTT.

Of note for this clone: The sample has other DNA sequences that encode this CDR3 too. Written as DNA, the CDR3 is TGTGCCAGCAGTCCGGGACAGGTGGGTGGGCCCCAGCATTTT. It specifies CASSPGQVGGPQHF. This chain links TRBV6-6 with TRBJ1-5, with 8 bases aligning to TRBD1. V shed 5 bases, J shed 9 bases, and the junction held 9 bases outside the gene matches. Germline V CDR1 and CDR2: MNHNY, SVGAGI (reference sequence). This CDR3 is built from 14 residues.

CDR3: CAWSSTYEQYF. DNA for the CDR3: TGTGCCTGGAGTTCAACCTACGAGCAGTACTTC. This chain links TRBV30 with TRBJ2-7; D gene uncertain. Trimming cost V 2 bases and J 2 bases, with 4 bases left between them. CDR1 GTSNPN and CDR2 SVGIG come from the germline V gene (reference sequence). The CDR3 consists of 11 residues.

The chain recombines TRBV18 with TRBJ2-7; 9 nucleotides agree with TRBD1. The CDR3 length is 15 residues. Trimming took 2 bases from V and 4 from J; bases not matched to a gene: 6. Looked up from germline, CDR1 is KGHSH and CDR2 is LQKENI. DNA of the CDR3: TGTGCCAGCTCACCAAGGTGGACAGGGGTATACGAGCAGTACTTC. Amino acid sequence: CASSPRWTGVYEQYF. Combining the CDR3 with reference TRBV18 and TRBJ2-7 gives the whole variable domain NAGVMQNPRHLVRRRGQEARLRCSPMKGHSHVYWYRQLPEEGLKFMVYLQKENIIDESGMPKERFSAEFPKEGPSILRIQQVVRGDSAAYFCASSPRWTGVYEQYFGPGTRLTVT.

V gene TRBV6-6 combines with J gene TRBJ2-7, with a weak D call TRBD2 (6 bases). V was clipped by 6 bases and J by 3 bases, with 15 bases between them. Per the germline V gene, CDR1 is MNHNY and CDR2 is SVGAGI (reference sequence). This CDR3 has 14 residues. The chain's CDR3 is CASSRDFQVYEQYF. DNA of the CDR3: TGTGCCAGCAGCCGGGACTTTCAGGTCTACGAGCAGTACTTC.

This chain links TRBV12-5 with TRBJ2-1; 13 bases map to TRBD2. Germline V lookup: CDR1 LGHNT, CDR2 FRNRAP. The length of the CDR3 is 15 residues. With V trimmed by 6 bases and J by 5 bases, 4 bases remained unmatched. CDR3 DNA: TGTGCTAGTGGCCTGACTAGCGGGAGGAACAATGAGCAGTTCTTC. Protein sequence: CASGLTSGRNNEQFF. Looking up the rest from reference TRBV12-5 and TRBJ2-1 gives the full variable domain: DARVTQTPRHKVTEMGQEVTMRCQPILGHNTVFWYRQTMMQGLELLAYFRNRAPLDDSGMPKDRFSAEMPDATLATLKIQPSEPRDSAVYFCASGLTSGRNNEQFFGPGTRLTVL.

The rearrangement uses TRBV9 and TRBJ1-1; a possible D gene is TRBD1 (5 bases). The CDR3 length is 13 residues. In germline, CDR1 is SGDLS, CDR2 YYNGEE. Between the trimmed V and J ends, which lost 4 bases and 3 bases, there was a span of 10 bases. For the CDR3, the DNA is TGTGCCAGCAGCTCCCAGGGCTACACTGAAGCTTTCTTT. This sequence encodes CASSSQGYTEAFF.

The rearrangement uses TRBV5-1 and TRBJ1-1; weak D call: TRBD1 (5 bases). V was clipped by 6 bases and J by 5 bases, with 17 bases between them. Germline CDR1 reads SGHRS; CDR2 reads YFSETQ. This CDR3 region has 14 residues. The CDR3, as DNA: TGCGCCAGCAATCGGGGGAGTTTGGGAACTGAAGCTTTCTTT. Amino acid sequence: CASNRGSLGTEAFF.

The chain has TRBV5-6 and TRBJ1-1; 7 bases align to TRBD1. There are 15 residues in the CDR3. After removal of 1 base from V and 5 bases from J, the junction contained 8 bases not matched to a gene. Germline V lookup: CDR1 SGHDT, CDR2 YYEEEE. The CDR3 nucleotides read TGTGCCAGCAGCTTGACAGGGGTTTTATGGACTGAAGCTTTCTTT. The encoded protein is CASSLTGVLWTEAFF.

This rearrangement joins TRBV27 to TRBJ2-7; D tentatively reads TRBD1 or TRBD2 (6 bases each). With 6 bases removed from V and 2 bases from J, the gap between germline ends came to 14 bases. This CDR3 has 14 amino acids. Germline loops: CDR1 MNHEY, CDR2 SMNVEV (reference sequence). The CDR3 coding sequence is TGTGCCAGCAGCTTAGGGGGGAGTCCCTACGAGCAGTACTTC. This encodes CASSLGGSPYEQYF.

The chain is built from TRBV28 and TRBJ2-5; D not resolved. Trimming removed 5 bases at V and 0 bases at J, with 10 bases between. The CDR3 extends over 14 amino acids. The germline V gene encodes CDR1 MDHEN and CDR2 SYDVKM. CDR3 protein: CASSPRLYQETQYF. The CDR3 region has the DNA TGTGCCAGCAGTCCCCGGTTGTACCAAGAGACCCAGTACTTC.

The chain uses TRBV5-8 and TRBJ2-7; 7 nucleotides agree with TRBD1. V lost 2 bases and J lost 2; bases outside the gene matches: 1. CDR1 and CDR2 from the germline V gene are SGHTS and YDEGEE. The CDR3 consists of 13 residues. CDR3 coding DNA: TGTGCCAGCAGCTTCAGGGGGACCTACGAGCAGTACTTC. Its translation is CASSFRGTYEQYF.